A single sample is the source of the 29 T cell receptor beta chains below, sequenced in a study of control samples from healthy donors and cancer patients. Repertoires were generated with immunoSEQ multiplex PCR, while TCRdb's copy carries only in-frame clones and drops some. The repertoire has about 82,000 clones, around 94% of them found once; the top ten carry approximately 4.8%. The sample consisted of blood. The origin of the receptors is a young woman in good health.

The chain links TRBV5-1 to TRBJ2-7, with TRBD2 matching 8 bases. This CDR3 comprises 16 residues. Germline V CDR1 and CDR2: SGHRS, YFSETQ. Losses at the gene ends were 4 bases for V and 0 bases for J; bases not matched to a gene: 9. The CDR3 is CASSEAQAGGSYEQYF. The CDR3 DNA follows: TGCGCCAGCAGCGAGGCCCAGGCGGGGGGCTCCTACGAGCAGTACTTC.

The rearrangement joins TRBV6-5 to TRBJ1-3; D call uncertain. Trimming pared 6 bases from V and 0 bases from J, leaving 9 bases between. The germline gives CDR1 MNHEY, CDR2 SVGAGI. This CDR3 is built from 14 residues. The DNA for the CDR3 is TGTGCCAGCAGGGACCCCTTCTCTGGAAACACCATATATTTT. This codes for CASRDPFSGNTIYF.

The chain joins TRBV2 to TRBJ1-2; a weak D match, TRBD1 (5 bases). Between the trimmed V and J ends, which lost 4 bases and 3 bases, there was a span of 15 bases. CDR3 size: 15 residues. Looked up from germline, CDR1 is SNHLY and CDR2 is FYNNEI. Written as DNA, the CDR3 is TGTGCCAGCAGTGGAGGAACAGGACAAGACTATGGCTACACCTTC. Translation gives CASSGGTGQDYGYTF.

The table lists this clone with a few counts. The CDR3 protein is CSAMGGTPQRLFF. The DNA for the CDR3 is TGCAGCGCCATGGGCGGGACCCCTCAAAGACTGTTTTTT. V usage is TRBV29-1 and J usage is TRBJ1-4; a weak D match, TRBD1 (5 bases). V gave up 7 bases and J gave up 13 bases, with 22 bases separating them. The germline gives CDR1 SQVTM, CDR2 ANQGSEA. This CDR3 is built from 13 residues.

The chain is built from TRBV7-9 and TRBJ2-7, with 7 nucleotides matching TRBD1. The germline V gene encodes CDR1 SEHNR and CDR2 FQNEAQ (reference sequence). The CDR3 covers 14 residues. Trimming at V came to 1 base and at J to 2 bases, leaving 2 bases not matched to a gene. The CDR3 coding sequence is TGTGCCAGCAGCTTAGACAGGGGTACCTACGAGCAGTACTTC. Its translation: CASSLDRGTYEQYF. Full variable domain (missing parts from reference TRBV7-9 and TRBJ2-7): DTGVSQNPRHKITKRGQNVTFRCDPISEHNRLYWYRQTLGQGPEFLTYFQNEAQLEKSRLLSDRFSAERPKGSFSTLEIQRTEQGDSAMYLCASSLDRGTYEQYFGPGTRLTVT.

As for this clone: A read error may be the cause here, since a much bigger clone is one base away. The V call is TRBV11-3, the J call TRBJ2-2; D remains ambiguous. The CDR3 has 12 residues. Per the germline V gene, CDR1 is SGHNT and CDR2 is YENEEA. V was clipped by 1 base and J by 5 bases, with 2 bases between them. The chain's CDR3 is CASSLGTGELFF. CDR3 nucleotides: TGTGCCAGCAGCTTAGGAACCGGGGAGCTGTTTTTT.

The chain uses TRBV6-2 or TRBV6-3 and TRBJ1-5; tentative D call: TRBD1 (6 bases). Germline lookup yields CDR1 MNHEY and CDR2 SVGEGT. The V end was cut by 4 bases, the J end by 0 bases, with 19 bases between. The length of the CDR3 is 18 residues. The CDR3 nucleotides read TGTGCCAGCAGTTGGGGGGCCTCGACAGTCGATAGCAATCAGCCCCAGCATTTT. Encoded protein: CASSWGASTVDSNQPQHF.

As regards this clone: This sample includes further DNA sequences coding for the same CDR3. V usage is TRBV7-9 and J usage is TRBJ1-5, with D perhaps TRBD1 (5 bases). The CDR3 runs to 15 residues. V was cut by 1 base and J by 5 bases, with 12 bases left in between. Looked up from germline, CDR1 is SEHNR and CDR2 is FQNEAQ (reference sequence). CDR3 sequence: CASSLVAGGDQPQHF. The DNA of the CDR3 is TGTGCCAGCAGCTTAGTAGCGGGGGGGGATCAGCCCCAGCATTTT.

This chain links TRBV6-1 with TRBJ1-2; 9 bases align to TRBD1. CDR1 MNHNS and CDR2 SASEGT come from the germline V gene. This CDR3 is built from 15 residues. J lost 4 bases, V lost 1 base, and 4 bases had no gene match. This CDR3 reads CASSEDRGLGYGYTF. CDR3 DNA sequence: TGTGCCAGCAGTGAAGACAGGGGGCTAGGCTATGGCTACACCTTC.

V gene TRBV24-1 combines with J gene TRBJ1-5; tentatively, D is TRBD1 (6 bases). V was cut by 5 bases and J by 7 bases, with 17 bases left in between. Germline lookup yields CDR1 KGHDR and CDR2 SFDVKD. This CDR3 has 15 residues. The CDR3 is CATSGLQGTEQPQHF. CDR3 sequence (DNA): TGTGCCACCAGTGGCCTACAGGGCACGGAGCAGCCCCAGCATTTT.

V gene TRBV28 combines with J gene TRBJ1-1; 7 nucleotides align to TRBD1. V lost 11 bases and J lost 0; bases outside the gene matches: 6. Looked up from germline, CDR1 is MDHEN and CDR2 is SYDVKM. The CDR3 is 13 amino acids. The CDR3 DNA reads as TGTGCCGTAGGGGACAGCATGAACACTGAAGCTTTCTTT. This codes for CAVGDSMNTEAFF.

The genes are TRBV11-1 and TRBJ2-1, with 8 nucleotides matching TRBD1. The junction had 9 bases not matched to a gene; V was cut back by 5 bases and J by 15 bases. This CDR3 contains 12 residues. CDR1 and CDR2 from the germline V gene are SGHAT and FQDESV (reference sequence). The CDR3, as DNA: TGTGCCAGCAGCCCATGGACAGGGTGGCTGTTCTTC. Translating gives CASSPWTGWLFF.

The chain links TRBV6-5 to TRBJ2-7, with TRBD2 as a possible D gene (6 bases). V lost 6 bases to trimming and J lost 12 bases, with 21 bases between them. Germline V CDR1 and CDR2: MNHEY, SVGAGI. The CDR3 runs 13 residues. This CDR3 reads CASSPDLGGTGYF. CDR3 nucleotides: TGTGCCAGCAGCCCGGACTTAGGCGGGACCGGGTACTTC.

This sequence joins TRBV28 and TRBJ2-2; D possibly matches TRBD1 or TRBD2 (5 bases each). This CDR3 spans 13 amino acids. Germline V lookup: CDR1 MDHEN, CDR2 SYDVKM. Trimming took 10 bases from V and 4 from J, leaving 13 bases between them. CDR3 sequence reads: CAISRDGTGELFF. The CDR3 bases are TGTGCCATCTCGAGGGACGGCACCGGGGAGCTGTTTTTT. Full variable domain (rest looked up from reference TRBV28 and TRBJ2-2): DVKVTQSSRYLVKRTGEKVFLECVQDMDHENMFWYRQDPGLGLRLIYFSYDVKMKEKGDIPEGYSVSREKKERFSLILESASTNQTSMYLCAISRDGTGELFFGEGSRLTVL.

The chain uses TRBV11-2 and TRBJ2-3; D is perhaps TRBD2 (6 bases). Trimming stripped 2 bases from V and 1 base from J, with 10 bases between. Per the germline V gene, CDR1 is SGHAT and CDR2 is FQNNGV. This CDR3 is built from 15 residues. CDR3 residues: CASSLLWGGTDTQYF. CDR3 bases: TGTGCCAGCAGCTTACTGTGGGGGGGCACAGATACGCAGTATTTT. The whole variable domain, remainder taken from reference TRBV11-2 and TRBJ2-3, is EAGVAQSPRYKIIEKRQSVAFWCNPISGHATLYWYQQILGQGPKLLIQFQNNGVVDDSQLPKDRFSAERLKGVDSTLKIQPAKLEDSAVYLCASSLLWGGTDTQYFGPGTRLTVL.

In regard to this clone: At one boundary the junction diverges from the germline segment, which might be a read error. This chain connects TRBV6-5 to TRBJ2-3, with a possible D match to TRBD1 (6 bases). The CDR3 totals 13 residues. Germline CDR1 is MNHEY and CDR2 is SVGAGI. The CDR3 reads CASILDSTDTQYF. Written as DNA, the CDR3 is TGTGCCAGCATCTTGGACAGCACTGATACGCAGTATTTT.

The CDR3 here is CASSSAGPSGQPQHF. CDR3 nucleotides: TGTGCCAGCAGTTCGGCGGGCCCATCGGGTCAGCCCCAGCATTTT. The chain recombines TRBV28 with TRBJ1-5, with D unresolved. CDR3 length equals 15 residues. Trimming took 4 bases from V and 6 from J, leaving 16 bases between them. CDR1 and CDR2 from the germline V gene are MDHEN and SYDVKM.

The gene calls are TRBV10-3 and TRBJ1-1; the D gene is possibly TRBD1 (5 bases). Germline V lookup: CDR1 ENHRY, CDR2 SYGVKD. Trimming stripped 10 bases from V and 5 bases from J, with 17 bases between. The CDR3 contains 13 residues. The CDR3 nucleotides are TGTGCCACCCTAGGGGAGGGAGGGACTGAAGCTTTCTTT. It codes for CATLGEGGTEAFF.

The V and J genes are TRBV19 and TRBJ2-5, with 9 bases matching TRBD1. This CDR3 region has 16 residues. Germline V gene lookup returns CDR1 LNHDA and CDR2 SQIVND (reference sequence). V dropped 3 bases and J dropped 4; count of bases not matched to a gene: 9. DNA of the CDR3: TGTGCCAGTAGTATCGTCCGGGACAGGGATAGAGAGACCCAGTACTTC. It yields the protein CASSIVRDRDRETQYF.

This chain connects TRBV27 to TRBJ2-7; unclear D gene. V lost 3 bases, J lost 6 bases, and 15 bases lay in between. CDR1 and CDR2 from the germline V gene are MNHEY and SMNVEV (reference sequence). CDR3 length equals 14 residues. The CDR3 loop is CASSFRGFGSEQYF. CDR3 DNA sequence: TGTGCCAGCAGTTTTCGAGGATTTGGGTCCGAGCAGTACTTC.

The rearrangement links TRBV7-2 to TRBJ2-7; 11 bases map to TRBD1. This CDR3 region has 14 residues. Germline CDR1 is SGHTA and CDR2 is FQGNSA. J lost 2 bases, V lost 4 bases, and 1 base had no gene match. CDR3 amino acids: CASSSGQGAYEQYF. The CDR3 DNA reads TGTGCCAGCAGCTCGGGACAGGGGGCCTACGAGCAGTACTTC.

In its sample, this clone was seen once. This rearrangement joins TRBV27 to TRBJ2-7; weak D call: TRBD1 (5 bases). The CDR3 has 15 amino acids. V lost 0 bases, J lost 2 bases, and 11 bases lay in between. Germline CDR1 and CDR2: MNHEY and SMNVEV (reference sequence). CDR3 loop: CASSLSTDFTYEQYF. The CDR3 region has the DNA TGTGCCAGCAGTTTATCGACAGACTTCACCTACGAGCAGTACTTC.

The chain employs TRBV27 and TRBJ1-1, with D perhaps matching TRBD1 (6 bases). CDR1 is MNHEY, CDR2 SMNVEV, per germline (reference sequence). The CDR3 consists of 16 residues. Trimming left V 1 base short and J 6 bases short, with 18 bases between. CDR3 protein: CASSLWGVGGIAEAFF. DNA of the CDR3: TGTGCCAGCAGTTTATGGGGTGTAGGGGGGATAGCTGAAGCTTTCTTT.

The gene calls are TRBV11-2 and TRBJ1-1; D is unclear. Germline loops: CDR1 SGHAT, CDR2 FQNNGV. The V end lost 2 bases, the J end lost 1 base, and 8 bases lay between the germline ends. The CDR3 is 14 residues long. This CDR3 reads CASSLNGENTEAFF. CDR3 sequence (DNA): TGTGCCAGCAGCTTAAACGGTGAGAACACTGAAGCTTTCTTT.

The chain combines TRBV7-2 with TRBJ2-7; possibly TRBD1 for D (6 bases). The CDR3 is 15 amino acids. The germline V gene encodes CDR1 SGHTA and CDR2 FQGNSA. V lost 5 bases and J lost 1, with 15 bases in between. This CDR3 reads CASSLIQGPSYEQYF. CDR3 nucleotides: TGTGCCAGCAGCCTAATACAGGGCCCTTCCTACGAGCAGTACTTC.

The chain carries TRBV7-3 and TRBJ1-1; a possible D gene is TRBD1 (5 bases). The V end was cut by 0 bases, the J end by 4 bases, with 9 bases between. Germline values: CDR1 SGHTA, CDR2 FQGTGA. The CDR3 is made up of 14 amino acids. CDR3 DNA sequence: TGTGCCAGCAGCTTAACGGGGGTGGGCACTGAAGCTTTCTTT. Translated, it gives CASSLTGVGTEAFF.

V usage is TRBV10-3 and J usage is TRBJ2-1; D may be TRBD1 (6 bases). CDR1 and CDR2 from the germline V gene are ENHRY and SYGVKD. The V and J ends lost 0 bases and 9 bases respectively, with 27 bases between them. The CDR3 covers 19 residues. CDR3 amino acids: CAISESRLLGLRGVGEQFF. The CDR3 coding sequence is TGTGCCATCAGTGAGTCCAGACTGCTTGGCCTCAGGGGTGTAGGTGAGCAGTTCTTC.

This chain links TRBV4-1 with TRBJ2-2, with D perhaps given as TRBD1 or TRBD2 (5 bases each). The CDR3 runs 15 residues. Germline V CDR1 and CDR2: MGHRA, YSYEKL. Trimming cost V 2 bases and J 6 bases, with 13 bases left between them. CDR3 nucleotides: TGCGCCAGCAGCCAAACATGGGGGTTCCCCGGGGAGCTGTTTTTT. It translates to CASSQTWGFPGELFF.

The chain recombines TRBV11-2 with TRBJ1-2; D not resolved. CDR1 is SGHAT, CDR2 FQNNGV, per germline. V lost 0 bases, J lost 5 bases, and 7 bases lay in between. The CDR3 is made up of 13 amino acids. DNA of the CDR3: TGTGCCAGCAGCTTAGAGGCGTGGTATGGCTACACCTTC. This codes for CASSLEAWYGYTF. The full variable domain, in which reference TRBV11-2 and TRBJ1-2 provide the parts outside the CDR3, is EAGVAQSPRYKIIEKRQSVAFWCNPISGHATLYWYQQILGQGPKLLIQFQNNGVVDDSQLPKDRFSAERLKGVDSTLKIQPAKLEDSAVYLCASSLEAWYGYTFGSGTRLTVV.